This passage covers 18 T cell receptor beta chains from one sample sequenced in a study of cytomegalovirus exposure and HLA in healthy donors. Sequencing used immunoSEQ multiplex PCR; TCRdb keeps in-frame clones, though not all of them. The sample has around 91,000 clones; 90% to 95% are singletons. The material sequenced was PBMCs. Receptor source: a woman in her 30s in good health and CMV-seropositive.

The chain has TRBV7-1 and TRBJ2-2; 12 bases are shared with TRBD2. TRBV7-1 is an ORF; its function is uncertain. This CDR3 is 24 amino acids long. With 2 bases clipped from V and 2 bases from J, the junction kept 24 bases outside the gene matches. In nucleotides, the CDR3 is TGTGCCAGCAGCTCATGGCGCCCGGGACAGCTAGCGGGAGGGCCTATTAATAACACCGGGGAGCTGTTTTTT. Amino acids: CASSSWRPGQLAGGPINNTGELFF.

The genes are TRBV18 and TRBJ1-5; D is unclear. Germline values: CDR1 KGHSH, CDR2 LQKENI. The V gene lost 0 bases and the J gene lost 0 bases, with 12 bases spanning the gap. The CDR3 consists of 17 residues. The chain's CDR3 is CASSPPPQNYSNQPQHF. CDR3 bases: TGTGCCAGCTCACCACCTCCACAGAATTATAGCAATCAGCCCCAGCATTTT.

The chain joins TRBV7-2 to TRBJ1-5; D possibly corresponds to TRBD1 (5 bases). The CDR3 length is 15 residues. Trimming shortened V by 3 bases and J by 6 bases, and 15 bases separated the two germline ends. CDR1 and CDR2 (germline): SGHTA, FQGNSA. The DNA of the CDR3 is TGTGCCAGCAGCTTCGATCGGGGGGATGGTCAGCCCCAGCATTTT. It translates to CASSFDRGDGQPQHF.

The V and J genes are TRBV7-9 and TRBJ1-1; D possibly corresponds to TRBD1 (5 bases). Germline CDR1 is SEHNR and CDR2 is FQNEAQ (reference sequence). There are 12 residues in the CDR3. Trimming cost V 7 bases and J 3 bases, with 9 bases left between them. Here the CDR3 DNA reads TGTGCCAGCACCGGAGGGGACACTGAAGCTTTCTTT. Translation: CASTGGDTEAFF.

Details on this clone: A junction end diverges from the germline sequence, so it may reflect a read error. V gene TRBV29-1 combines with J gene TRBJ2-1; the D gene is possibly TRBD2 (5 bases). The CDR3 is made up of 15 amino acids. Germline CDR1 SQVTM, CDR2 ANQGSEA. DNA of the CDR3: TGCAGCGTTGAAGATATGAGGGTTTCCTACAGTGAGCAGTTCTTC. It specifies CSVEDMRVSYSEQFF.

The gene calls are TRBV6-1 and TRBJ2-7, with TRBD1 identical over 10 bases. Germline loops: CDR1 MNHNS, CDR2 SASEGT. This CDR3 is 14 amino acids long. V gave up 7 bases and J gave up 3 bases; unmatched junction bases: 6. CDR3 nucleotides: TGTGCCAGCAAACCGGGACAGGGGAACTACGAGCAGTACTTC. This encodes CASKPGQGNYEQYF.

The chain's CDR3 is CASSVALVSDTQYF. As DNA, the CDR3 is TGTGCCAGCAGCGTAGCCCTAGTATCGGATACGCAGTATTTT. This chain connects TRBV9 to TRBJ2-3; no definite D call. The germline CDR1 and CDR2 sequences are SGDLS and YYNGEE. V gave up 0 bases and J gave up 6 bases, with 11 bases separating them. This CDR3 has 14 amino acids.

The V and J genes are TRBV2 and TRBJ1-1, with 12 bases that match TRBD1. In germline, CDR1 is SNHLY, CDR2 FYNNEI. With V trimmed by 6 bases and J by 11 bases, 10 bases remained unmatched. The CDR3 covers 14 residues. In DNA, the CDR3 is TGTGCCAGCAGACCGGGACAGGGGGCAAGCAGGGCTTTCTTT. Translation: CASRPGQGASRAFF.

This clone was seen a single time. The chain couples TRBV5-6 to TRBJ2-3; 10 nucleotides agree with TRBD2. CDR3 size: 17 residues. Germline V gene data show CDR1 as SGHDT and CDR2 as YYEEEE. V lost 6 bases, J lost 0 bases, and 10 bases stayed unmatched. The chain's CDR3 is CASTLGLALPSTDTQYF. The CDR3 DNA sequence: TGTGCCAGCACCCTGGGACTAGCGCTCCCTAGCACAGATACGCAGTATTTT. Combining the CDR3 with reference TRBV5-6 and TRBJ2-3 gives the whole variable domain DAGVTQSPTHLIKTRGQQVTLRCSPKSGHDTVSWYQQALGQGPQFIFQYYEEEERQRGNFPDRFSGHQFPNYSSELNVNALLLGDSALYLCASTLGLALPSTDTQYFGPGTRLTVL.

The chain couples TRBV7-2 to TRBJ2-7; TRBD1 is a possible D gene (6 bases). V lost 7 bases to trimming and J lost 2 bases, with 18 bases between them. The germline gives CDR1 SGHTA, CDR2 FQGNSA. CDR3 length: 15 amino acids. The CDR3: CASKLTTGNTYEQYF. DNA for the CDR3: TGTGCCAGCAAATTAACTACAGGGAATACCTACGAGCAGTACTTC.

The chain couples TRBV28 to TRBJ1-1; no reliable D call. V lost 2 bases, J lost 4 bases, and 11 bases lay in between. The CDR3 extends over 14 amino acids. CDR1 is MDHEN and CDR2 is SYDVKM in the germline V gene. This CDR3 is CASSLVRGGTEAFF. CDR3 in DNA: TGTGCCAGCAGTTTAGTTCGGGGTGGCACTGAAGCTTTCTTT.

The genes are TRBV29-1 and TRBJ1-2; D may be TRBD1 (6 bases). V was clipped by 7 bases and J by 8 bases, with 14 bases between them. Germline V gene sequence: CDR1 SQVTM, CDR2 ANQGSEA. The CDR3 has 11 amino acids. CDR3 sequence: CSGQQGWGYTF. CDR3 in DNA: TGCAGCGGCCAACAGGGATGGGGCTACACCTTC.

The V and J genes are TRBV4-2 and TRBJ2-7, with D perhaps TRBD1 (6 bases). V lost 0 bases to trimming and J lost 0 bases, with 12 bases between them. CDR1 LGHNA and CDR2 YNFKEQ come from the germline V gene. The CDR3 spans 16 residues. The CDR3 DNA sequence: TGTGCCAGCAGCCAAGAGCAGGGGCCCAGCTCCTACGAGCAGTACTTC. The encoded protein is CASSQEQGPSSYEQYF.

This rearrangement joins TRBV5-4 to TRBJ2-3, with a possible D match to TRBD1 (6 bases). Germline V gives CDR1 SGHNT, CDR2 YYREEE (reference sequence). The CDR3 totals 15 residues. V was trimmed by 2 bases and J by 0 bases, leaving 10 bases between them. The CDR3 DNA reads TGTGCCAGCAGCTTAGACAGGTTCAGCACAGATACGCAGTATTTT. It codes for CASSLDRFSTDTQYF.

The chain recombines TRBV27 with TRBJ2-3, with D uncertain. CDR1 and CDR2 from the germline V gene are MNHEY and SMNVEV (reference sequence). The CDR3 has 13 residues. V was shortened by 2 bases and J by 4 bases, with 7 bases between the two germline ends. The CDR3 reads CASSLASADTQYF. Here the CDR3 DNA reads TGTGCCAGCAGTTTAGCGTCGGCAGATACGCAGTATTTT.

The J gene is TRBJ2-7, the V gene TRBV30; a weak D match, TRBD2 (5 bases). The length of the CDR3 is 14 residues. Between the trimmed V and J ends, which lost 0 bases and 6 bases, there was a span of 15 bases. CDR1 and CDR2 from the germline V gene are GTSNPN and SVGIG (reference sequence). The CDR3 DNA reads as TGTGCCTGGAGTGTAGCTGGACGAGGGATCGAGCAGTACTTC. The encoded protein is CAWSVAGRGIEQYF.

The genes are TRBV6-5 and TRBJ2-1; 10 positions agree with TRBD2. V lost 6 bases and J lost 2; bases outside the gene matches: 4. This CDR3 has 15 amino acids. Germline assignment: CDR1 MNHEY and CDR2 SVGAGI. This CDR3 is CASRRLAGTYNEQFF. CDR3 sequence (DNA): TGTGCCAGCAGACGACTAGCGGGCACCTACAATGAGCAGTTCTTC.

This chain connects TRBV4-1 to TRBJ2-1; 11 bases match TRBD1. The germline CDR1 and CDR2 sequences are MGHRA and YSYEKL. The V and J ends lost 0 bases and 8 bases, in that order; junction bases with no gene match: 3. This CDR3 is built from 15 residues. This chain's CDR3 is CASSQEGQGVDEQFF. The DNA of the CDR3 is TGCGCCAGCAGCCAAGAGGGACAGGGGGTTGATGAGCAGTTCTTC.